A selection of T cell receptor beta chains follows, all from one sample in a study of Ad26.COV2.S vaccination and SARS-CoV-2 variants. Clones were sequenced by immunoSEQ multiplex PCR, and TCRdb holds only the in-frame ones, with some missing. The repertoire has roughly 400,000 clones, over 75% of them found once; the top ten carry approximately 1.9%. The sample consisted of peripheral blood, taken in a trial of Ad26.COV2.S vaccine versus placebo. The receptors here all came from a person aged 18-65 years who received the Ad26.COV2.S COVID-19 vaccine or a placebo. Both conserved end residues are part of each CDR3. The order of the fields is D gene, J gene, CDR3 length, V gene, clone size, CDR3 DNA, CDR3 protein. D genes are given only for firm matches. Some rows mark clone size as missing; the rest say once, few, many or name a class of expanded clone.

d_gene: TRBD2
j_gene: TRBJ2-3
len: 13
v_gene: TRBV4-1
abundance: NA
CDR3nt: TGCGCCAGCAGCCTGGCGGGGGGGGAAACGCAGTATTTT
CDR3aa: CASSLAGGETQYF

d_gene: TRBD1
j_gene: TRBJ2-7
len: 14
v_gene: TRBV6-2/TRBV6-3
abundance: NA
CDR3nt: TGTGCCAGCAGTTGGACAGGATCCTCCTACGAGCAGTACTTC
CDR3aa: CASSWTGSSYEQYF

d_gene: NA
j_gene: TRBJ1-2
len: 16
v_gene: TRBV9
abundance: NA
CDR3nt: TGTGCCAGCAGCGACCGCCGGGACATCGGTAGGAGAGGCTACACCTTC
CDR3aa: CASSDRRDIGRRGYTF

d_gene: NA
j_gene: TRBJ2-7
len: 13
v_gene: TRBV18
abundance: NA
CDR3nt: TGTGCCAGCTCACCATTTACCGGCGAAGAGCAGTACTTC
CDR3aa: CASSPFTGEEQYF

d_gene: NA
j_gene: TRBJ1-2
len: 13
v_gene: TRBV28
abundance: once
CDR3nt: TGTGCCAGTGATCCCCGGGACGGAGGCGGCTACACCTTC
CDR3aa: CASDPRDGGGYTF

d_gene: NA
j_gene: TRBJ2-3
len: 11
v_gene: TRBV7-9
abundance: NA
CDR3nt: TGTGCCAGCAGCTTTCAAGATACGCAGTATTTT
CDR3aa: CASSFQDTQYF

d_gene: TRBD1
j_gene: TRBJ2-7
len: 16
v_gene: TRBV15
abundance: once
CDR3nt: TGTGCCACCAGCAGAGATCGGACAGGGGGGGCCTACGAGCAGTACTTC
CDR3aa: CATSRDRTGGAYEQYF

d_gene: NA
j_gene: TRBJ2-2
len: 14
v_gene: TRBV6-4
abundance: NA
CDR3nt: TGTGCCAGCAGTCCACAGGGGAACACCGGGGAGCTGTTTTTT
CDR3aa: CASSPQGNTGELFF

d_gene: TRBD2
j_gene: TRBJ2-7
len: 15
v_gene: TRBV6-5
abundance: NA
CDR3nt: TGTGCCAGCAGCAGCCCGGGACTAGCAGCCTACGAGCAGTACTTC
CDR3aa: CASSSPGLAAYEQYF

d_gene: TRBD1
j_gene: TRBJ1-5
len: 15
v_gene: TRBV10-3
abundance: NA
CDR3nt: TGTGCCATCAGCCCTTCAGGGGGCAGCAATCAGCCCCAGCATTTT
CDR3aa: CAISPSGGSNQPQHF